This T cell receptor beta chain comes out of a study of T cell changes during pregnancy in multiple sclerosis. Assay used: immunoSEQ multiplex PCR; TCRdb lists only in-frame clones, some missing. There are approximately 90,000 clones in the sample; approximately 90% occur only once, and 0.95% lies in the top ten. The TCR was taken from a female donor with multiple sclerosis, enrolled in a pregnancy study. Sample: peripheral blood, taken before pregnancy.

CDR3 sequence reads: CEFGRGQETQYF. CDR3 in DNA: TGTGAGTTCGGGAGAGGACAAGAGACCCAGTACTTC. V and J are TRBV28 and TRBJ2-5; a possible D gene is TRBD2 (6 bases). Per the germline V gene, CDR1 is MDHEN and CDR2 is SYDVKM. CDR3 length equals 12 residues.